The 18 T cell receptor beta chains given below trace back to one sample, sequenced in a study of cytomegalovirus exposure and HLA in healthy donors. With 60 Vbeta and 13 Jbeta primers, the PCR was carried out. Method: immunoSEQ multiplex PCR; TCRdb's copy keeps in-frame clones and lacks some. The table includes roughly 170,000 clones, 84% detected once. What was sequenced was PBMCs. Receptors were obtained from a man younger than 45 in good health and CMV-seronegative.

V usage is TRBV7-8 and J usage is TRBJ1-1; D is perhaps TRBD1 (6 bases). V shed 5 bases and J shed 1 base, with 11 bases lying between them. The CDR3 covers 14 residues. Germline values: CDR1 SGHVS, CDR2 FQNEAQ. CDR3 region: CASSPGRGNTEAFF. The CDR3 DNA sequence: TGTGCCAGCAGCCCCGGCAGGGGGAACACTGAAGCTTTCTTT.

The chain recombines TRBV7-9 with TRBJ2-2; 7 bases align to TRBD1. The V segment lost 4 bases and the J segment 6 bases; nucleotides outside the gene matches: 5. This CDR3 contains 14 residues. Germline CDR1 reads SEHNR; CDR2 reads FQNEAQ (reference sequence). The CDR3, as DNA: TGTGCCAGCAGCTATACAGGGGATGCCGGGGAGCTGTTTTTT. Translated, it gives CASSYTGDAGELFF.

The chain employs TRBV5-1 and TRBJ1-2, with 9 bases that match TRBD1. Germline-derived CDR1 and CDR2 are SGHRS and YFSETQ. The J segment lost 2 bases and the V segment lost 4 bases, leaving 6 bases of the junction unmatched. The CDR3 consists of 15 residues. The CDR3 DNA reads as TGCGCCAGCAGCCCGGCCGGGACAGGGAACTATGGCTACACCTTC. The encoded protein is CASSPAGTGNYGYTF.

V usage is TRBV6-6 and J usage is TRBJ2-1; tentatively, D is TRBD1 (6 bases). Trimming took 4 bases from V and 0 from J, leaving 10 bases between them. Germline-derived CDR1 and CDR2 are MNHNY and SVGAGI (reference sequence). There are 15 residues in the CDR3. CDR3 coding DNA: TGTGCCAGCAGTTCGGACAGCCGCTCCTACAATGAGCAGTTCTTC. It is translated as CASSSDSRSYNEQFF.

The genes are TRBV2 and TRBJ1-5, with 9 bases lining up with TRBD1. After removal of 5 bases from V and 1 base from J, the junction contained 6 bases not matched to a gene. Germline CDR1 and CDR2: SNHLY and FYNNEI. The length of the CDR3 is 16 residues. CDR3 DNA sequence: TGTGCCAGCAGTTCAACAGGGGGCGGAAGCAATCAGCCCCAGCATTTT. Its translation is CASSSTGGGSNQPQHF.

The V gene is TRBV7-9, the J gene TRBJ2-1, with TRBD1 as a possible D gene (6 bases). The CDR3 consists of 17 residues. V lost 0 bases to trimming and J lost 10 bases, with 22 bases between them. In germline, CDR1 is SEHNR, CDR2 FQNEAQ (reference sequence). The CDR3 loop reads CASSLAPIWTAATEQFF. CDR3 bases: TGTGCCAGCAGCTTAGCCCCGATCTGGACAGCCGCCACCGAGCAGTTCTTC. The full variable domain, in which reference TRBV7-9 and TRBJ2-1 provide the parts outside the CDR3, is DTGVSQNPRHKITKRGQNVTFRCDPISEHNRLYWYRQTLGQGPEFLTYFQNEAQLEKSRLLSDRFSAERPKGSFSTLEIQRTEQGDSAMYLCASSLAPIWTAATEQFFGPGTRLTVL.

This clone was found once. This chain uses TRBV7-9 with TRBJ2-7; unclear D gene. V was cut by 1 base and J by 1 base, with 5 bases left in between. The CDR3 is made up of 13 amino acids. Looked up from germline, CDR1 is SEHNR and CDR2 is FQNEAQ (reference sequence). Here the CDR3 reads CASSLDGSYEQYF. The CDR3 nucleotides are TGTGCCAGCAGCTTAGACGGTTCCTACGAGCAGTACTTC. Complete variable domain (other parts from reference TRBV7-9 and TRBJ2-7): DTGVSQNPRHKITKRGQNVTFRCDPISEHNRLYWYRQTLGQGPEFLTYFQNEAQLEKSRLLSDRFSAERPKGSFSTLEIQRTEQGDSAMYLCASSLDGSYEQYFGPGTRLTVT.

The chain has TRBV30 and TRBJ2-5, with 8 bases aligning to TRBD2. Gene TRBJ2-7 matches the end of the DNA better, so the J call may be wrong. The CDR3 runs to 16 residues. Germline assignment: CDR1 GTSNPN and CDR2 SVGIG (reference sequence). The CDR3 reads CAWSVRRGVSSYEQYF. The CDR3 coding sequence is TGTGCCTGGAGTGTACGGCGGGGGGTGAGCTCCTACGAGCAGTACTTC.

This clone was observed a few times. CDR3 coding DNA: TGCGCCAGCAGCGATCCGGGACAGAACTATGGCTACACCTTC. Amino acid sequence: CASSDPGQNYGYTF. The chain employs TRBV4-1 and TRBJ1-2, with TRBD1 matching over 7 bases. The CDR3 has 14 amino acids. Looked up from germline, CDR1 is MGHRA and CDR2 is YSYEKL. V lost 5 bases, J lost 2 bases, and 5 bases stayed unmatched.

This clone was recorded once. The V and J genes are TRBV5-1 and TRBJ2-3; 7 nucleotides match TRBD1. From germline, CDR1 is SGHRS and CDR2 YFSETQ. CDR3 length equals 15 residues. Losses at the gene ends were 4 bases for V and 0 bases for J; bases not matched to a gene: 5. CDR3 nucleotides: TGCGCCAGCAGCGCTAAGACAGGGAGCACAGATACGCAGTATTTT. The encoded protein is CASSAKTGSTDTQYF.

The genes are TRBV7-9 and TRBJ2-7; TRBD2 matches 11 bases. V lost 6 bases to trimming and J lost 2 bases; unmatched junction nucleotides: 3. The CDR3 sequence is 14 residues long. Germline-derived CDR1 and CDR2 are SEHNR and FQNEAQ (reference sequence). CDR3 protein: CASSFSGRAYEQYF. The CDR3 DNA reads TGTGCCAGCAGTTTTAGCGGGAGGGCCTACGAGCAGTACTTC.

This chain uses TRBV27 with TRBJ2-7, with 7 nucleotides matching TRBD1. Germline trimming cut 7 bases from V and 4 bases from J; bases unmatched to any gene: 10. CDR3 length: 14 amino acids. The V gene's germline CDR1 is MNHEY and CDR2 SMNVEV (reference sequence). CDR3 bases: TGTGCCAGCAACCTAAAACAGGGGACATACGAGCAGTACTTC. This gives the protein CASNLKQGTYEQYF.

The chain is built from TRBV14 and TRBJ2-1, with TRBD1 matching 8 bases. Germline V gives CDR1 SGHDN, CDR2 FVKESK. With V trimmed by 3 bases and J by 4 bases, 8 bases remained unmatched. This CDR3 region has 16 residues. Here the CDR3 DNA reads TGTGCCAGCAGCCAGGGACAGGTGCTAGTTTACAATGAGCAGTTCTTC. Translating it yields CASSQGQVLVYNEQFF.

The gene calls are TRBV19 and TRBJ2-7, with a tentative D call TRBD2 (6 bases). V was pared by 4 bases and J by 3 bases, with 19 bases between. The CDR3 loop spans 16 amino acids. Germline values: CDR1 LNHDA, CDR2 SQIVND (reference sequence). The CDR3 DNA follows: TGTGCCAGTAGTAGGGACGGGGAGGCTAACGACTACGAGCAGTACTTC. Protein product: CASSRDGEANDYEQYF.

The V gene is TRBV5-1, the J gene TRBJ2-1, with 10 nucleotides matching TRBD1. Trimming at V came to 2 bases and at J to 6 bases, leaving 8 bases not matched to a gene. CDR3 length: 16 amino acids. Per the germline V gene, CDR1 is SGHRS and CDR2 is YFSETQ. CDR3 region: CASSFDRGLAPNEQFF. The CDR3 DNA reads TGCGCCAGCAGCTTCGACAGGGGGCTCGCGCCCAATGAGCAGTTCTTC.

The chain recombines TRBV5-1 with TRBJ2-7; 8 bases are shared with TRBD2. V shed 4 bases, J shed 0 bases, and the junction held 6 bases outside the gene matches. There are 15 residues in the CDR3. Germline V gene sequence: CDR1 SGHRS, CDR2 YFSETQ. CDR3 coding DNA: TGCGCCAGCAGCCCCCGGGGGGGCTTCTCCTACGAGCAGTACTTC. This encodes CASSPRGGFSYEQYF.

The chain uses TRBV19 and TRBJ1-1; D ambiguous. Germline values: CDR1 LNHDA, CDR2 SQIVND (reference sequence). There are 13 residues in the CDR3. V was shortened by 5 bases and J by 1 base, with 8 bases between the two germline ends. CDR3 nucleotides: TGTGCCAGTAGTTTACTAGGGAACACTGAAGCTTTCTTT. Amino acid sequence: CASSLLGNTEAFF.

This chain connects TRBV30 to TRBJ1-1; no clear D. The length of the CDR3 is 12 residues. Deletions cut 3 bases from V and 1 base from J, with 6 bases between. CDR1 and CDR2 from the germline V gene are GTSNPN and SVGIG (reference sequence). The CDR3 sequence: CAWRTPNTEAFF. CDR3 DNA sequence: TGTGCCTGGAGGACACCGAACACTGAAGCTTTCTTT. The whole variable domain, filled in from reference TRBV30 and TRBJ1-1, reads SQTIHQWPATLVQPVGSPLSLECTVEGTSNPNLYWYRQAAGRGLQLLFYSVGIGQISSEVPQNLSASRPQDRQFILSSKKLLLSDSGFYLCAWRTPNTEAFFGQGTRLTVV.